A single sample gave rise to the 18 T cell receptor beta chains below, sequenced in a study of control samples from healthy donors and cancer patients. Generated by immunoSEQ multiplex PCR, the TCRdb table keeps only in-frame clones and is missing some. The sample has 400,000 to 500,000 clones; approximately 92% are singletons. Input material: PBMCs. These receptors all come from a man aged 35-49 years with head and neck cancer.

The V and J genes are TRBV5-6 and TRBJ2-3, with D uncertain. Trimming left V 1 base short and J 4 bases short, with 7 bases between. Germline V gene lookup returns CDR1 SGHDT and CDR2 YYEEEE. The CDR3 sequence is 13 residues long. The CDR3 nucleotides read TGTGCCAGCAGCTTGTCGCGTGCAGATACGCAGTATTTT. This translates into CASSLSRADTQYF.

V gene TRBV7-9 combines with J gene TRBJ2-1; D is undetermined. V was pared by 8 bases and J by 0 bases, with 2 bases between. There are 11 residues in the CDR3. The V gene's germline CDR1 is SEHNR and CDR2 FQNEAQ (reference sequence). This CDR3 is CASPSYNEQFF. The CDR3 DNA sequence: TGTGCCAGCCCCTCCTACAATGAGCAGTTCTTC.

The rearrangement joins TRBV2 to TRBJ1-5; maybe TRBD1 (5 bases). The germline V gene encodes CDR1 SNHLY and CDR2 FYNNEI. Deletions cut 7 bases from V and 7 bases from J, with 20 bases between. The CDR3 consists of 15 residues. CDR3 in amino acids: CASTPVTGGDQPQHF. DNA for the CDR3: TGTGCCAGCACCCCCGTTACAGGTGGGGACCAGCCCCAGCATTTT.

The chain joins TRBV7-2 to TRBJ2-5, with 9 bases fitting TRBD2. CDR3 length equals 16 residues. Germline V gene data show CDR1 as SGHTA and CDR2 as FQGNSA. J lost 5 bases, V lost 1 base, and 8 bases had no gene match. The CDR3 region has the DNA TGTGCCAGCAGCTTAGTCTGGGCGGGGGGGCACGAGACCCAGTACTTC. Encoded protein: CASSLVWAGGHETQYF.

This chain connects TRBV13 to TRBJ2-1; D is unresolved. CDR1 PRHDT and CDR2 FYEKMQ come from the germline V gene (reference sequence). This CDR3 is 12 amino acids long. V was cut by 4 bases and J by 8 bases, with 9 bases left in between. CDR3: CASSSGRDEQFF. The CDR3 nucleotides read TGTGCCAGCAGCTCCGGGCGAGATGAGCAGTTCTTC.

The V call is TRBV11-2, the J call TRBJ2-7; D gene unclear. The V end was cut by 1 base, the J end by 5 bases, with 9 bases between. Germline CDR1 and CDR2: SGHAT and FQNNGV. The CDR3 is made up of 13 amino acids. The CDR3 coding sequence is TGTGCCAGCAGCTTAGTGCCCGGGCACGAGCAGTACTTC. The encoded protein is CASSLVPGHEQYF.

The J gene is TRBJ1-5, the V gene TRBV30, with 8 bases aligning to TRBD1. CDR3 size: 20 residues. Trimming removed 1 base from V and 4 bases from J; junction bases left unmatched: 21. Germline V lookup: CDR1 GTSNPN, CDR2 SVGIG (reference sequence). The CDR3 sequence: CAWSDSVRSLTGGRNQPQHF. Here the CDR3 DNA reads TGTGCCTGGAGTGACTCGGTTAGGAGCCTTACAGGGGGACGGAATCAGCCCCAGCATTTT.

The chain carries TRBV4-3 and TRBJ2-1; 9 nucleotides line up with TRBD1. Germline trimming cut 4 bases from V and 2 bases from J; bases unmatched to any gene: 6. This CDR3 has 16 amino acids. Germline V gene data show CDR1 as LGHNA and CDR2 as YSLEER. This chain's CDR3 is CASSRLTGGAYNEQFF. DNA of the CDR3: TGCGCCAGCAGCCGCTTGACAGGGGGAGCCTACAATGAGCAGTTCTTC.

V is TRBV19 and J is TRBJ2-7; 8 bases agree with TRBD1. Germline-derived CDR1 and CDR2 are LNHDA and SQIVND (reference sequence). Trimming removed 4 bases from V and 0 bases from J; junction bases left unmatched: 5. CDR3 length equals 15 residues. CDR3 in DNA: TGTGCCAGTAGTACCCGGACAGGGAGCTCCTACGAGCAGTACTTC. Residues: CASSTRTGSSYEQYF.

The J gene is TRBJ2-7, the V gene TRBV6-5, with D perhaps TRBD1 (6 bases). CDR1 and CDR2 from the germline V gene are MNHEY and SVGAGI. The CDR3 spans 14 residues. V was trimmed by 2 bases and J by 3 bases, leaving 11 bases between them. For the CDR3, the DNA is TGTGCCAGCAGTTACAAGGGGGTTATCTACGAGCAGTACTTC. Translating it yields CASSYKGVIYEQYF.

The chain recombines TRBV2 with TRBJ2-7; D ambiguous. V was pared by 7 bases and J by 4 bases, with 17 bases between. CDR3 length: 14 residues. Looked up from germline, CDR1 is SNHLY and CDR2 is FYNNEI. The CDR3 DNA is TGTGCCAGCACCCAAGGTCGCTTCCAGTACGAGCAGTACTTC. This codes for CASTQGRFQYEQYF.

V is TRBV28 and J is TRBJ2-2; D is unclear. The CDR3 consists of 13 residues. The germline V gene encodes CDR1 MDHEN and CDR2 SYDVKM. Trimming removed 5 bases at V and 8 bases at J, with 12 bases between. The CDR3 sequence is CASSLIGEGELFF. Here the CDR3 DNA reads TGTGCCAGCAGTCTTATTGGGGAAGGGGAGCTGTTTTTT.

The gene calls are TRBV9 and TRBJ1-3; 7 bases align to TRBD1. From germline, CDR1 is SGDLS and CDR2 YYNGEE. J was trimmed by 0 bases and V by 4 bases; bases with no gene match: 10. The CDR3 consists of 17 residues. CDR3 sequence (DNA): TGTGCCAGCAGCCAAAGACAGGGTTTGGGCTCTGGAAACACCATATATTTT. Translated, it gives CASSQRQGLGSGNTIYF.

The CDR3 loop is CASSIFGYSADEQYF. CDR3 coding DNA: TGTGCCAGTAGTATCTTTGGGTATTCGGCGGACGAGCAGTACTTC. The chain is built from TRBV19 and TRBJ2-7; D not certain. Germline CDR1 and CDR2: LNHDA and SQIVND (reference sequence). CDR3 length equals 15 residues. Deletions cut 3 bases from V and 5 bases from J, with 17 bases between.

The table lists this clone with a few counts. CDR3 sequence (DNA): TGTGCCAGCAAGGGGGGTTCAGGGAGCAATCAGCCCCAGCATTTT. Translating it yields CASKGGSGSNQPQHF. The chain employs TRBV2 and TRBJ1-5; maybe TRBD1 (6 bases). The V end lost 7 bases, the J end lost 1 base, and 14 bases lay between the germline ends. Looked up from germline, CDR1 is SNHLY and CDR2 is FYNNEI. The CDR3 extends over 15 amino acids.

The CDR3 DNA reads as TGTGCCAGCACAGGGGGCTCCTACGAGCAGTACTTC. Translated, it gives CASTGGSYEQYF. The V and J genes are TRBV6-5 and TRBJ2-7; 7 bases match TRBD1. The CDR3 is 12 residues long. V lost 7 bases, J lost 0 bases, and 0 bases stayed unmatched. The germline gives CDR1 MNHEY, CDR2 SVGAGI.

The chain couples TRBV9 to TRBJ2-1; either TRBD1 or TRBD2 may supply D (5 bases each). The CDR3 spans 17 residues. Trimming took off 4 bases at V and 0 bases at J, with 17 bases between the two ends. Germline V CDR1 and CDR2: SGDLS, YYNGEE. CDR3: CASSMTVRRSSYNEQFF. The CDR3 coding sequence is TGTGCCAGCAGCATGACAGTAAGGAGGTCCTCCTACAATGAGCAGTTCTTC.

This CDR3 is CASSLFRAGEKLFF. CDR3 DNA sequence: TGTGCCAGCAGTTTATTCAGGGCAGGGGAAAAACTGTTTTTT. This chain links TRBV28 with TRBJ1-4; possible D gene TRBD1, 5 bases. Germline V gene data show CDR1 as MDHEN and CDR2 as SYDVKM. The CDR3 is 14 amino acids. The germline V and J ends were trimmed by 1 base and 8 bases, with 11 bases remaining between them.